A single sample is the source of the 28 T cell receptor beta chains below, sequenced in a study of T cells after yellow fever vaccination. TCRdb reprocessed the 5' RACE reads with MiXCR, giving one entry per CDR3 protein. The sample holds hundreds of thousands of distinct CDR3 sequences, approximately 18% seen once. The sample consisted of PBMCs, taken before the yellow fever booster vaccination. These receptor sequences come from a man younger than 35 who received the YFV17D yellow fever vaccine.

This clonotype was observed a few times. V and J are TRBV7-8 and TRBJ1-3, with D possibly TRBD1 on 5 matching bases. Deletions cut 4 bases from V and 0 bases from J, with 13 bases between. CDR1 is SGHVS and CDR2 is FQNEAQ in the germline V gene. The CDR3 sequence is 16 residues long. CDR3 in DNA: TGTGCCAGCAGCTCATGGGACCGAGACTCTGGAAACACCATATATTTT. Translation: CASSSWDRDSGNTIYF.

The chain employs TRBV5-1 and TRBJ2-5, with 10 nucleotides matching TRBD2. Trimming took 4 bases from V and 5 from J; bases not matched to a gene: 8. The CDR3 loop spans 15 amino acids. CDR1 is SGHRS and CDR2 is YFSETQ in the germline V gene. The chain's CDR3 is CASSRGLAVEETQYF. CDR3 nucleotide sequence: TGCGCCAGCAGCAGAGGACTAGCGGTGGAGGAGACCCAGTACTTC. The full variable domain, completed using reference TRBV5-1 and TRBJ2-5, is KAGVTQTPRYLIKTRGQQVTLSCSPISGHRSVSWYQQTPGQGLQFLFEYFSETQRNKGNFPGRFSGRQFSNSRSEMNVSTLELGDSALYLCASSRGLAVEETQYFGPGTRLLVL.

CDR3 DNA: TGTGCCAGCAGCCCCGGACTAGAGTGGGAGACCCAGTACTTC. Its translation is CASSPGLEWETQYF. The chain carries TRBV7-2 and TRBJ2-5; 7 nucleotides match TRBD2. Germline V CDR1 and CDR2: SGHTA, FQGNSA. Trimming removed 5 bases from V and 5 bases from J; junction bases left unmatched: 8. The length of the CDR3 is 14 residues.

This clonotype was seen repeatedly, ten times or more. The J gene is TRBJ2-3, the V gene TRBV7-9, with 11 bases matching TRBD2. Germline CDR1 is SEHNR and CDR2 is FQNEAQ (reference sequence). The junction had 3 bases not matched to a gene; V was cut back by 4 bases and J by 6 bases. The CDR3 runs to 14 residues. CDR3 loop: CASSSGTSGDTQYF. CDR3 sequence (DNA): TGTGCCAGCAGCTCCGGGACTAGCGGTGATACGCAGTATTTT.

This clonotype was observed a handful of times. The chain uses TRBV5-1 and TRBJ1-2; no clear D. The CDR3 has 15 residues. With 5 bases removed from V and 3 bases from J, the gap between germline ends came to 17 bases. Germline CDR1 and CDR2: SGHRS and YFSETQ. The CDR3 spells CASRPTSSQDYGYTF. In DNA, the CDR3 is TGCGCCAGCAGGCCAACGTCGTCACAAGACTATGGCTACACCTTC.

This chain connects TRBV4-3 to TRBJ2-2, with D possibly being TRBD1 or TRBD2 (5 bases each). The V end lost 0 bases, the J end lost 5 bases, and 13 bases lay between the germline ends. Germline V gene sequence: CDR1 LGHNA, CDR2 YSLEER. The CDR3 has 16 residues. Here the CDR3 DNA reads TGCGCCAGCAGCCAAGATCGAGGGGCAGGGACCGGGGAGCTGTTTTTT. This gives the protein CASSQDRGAGTGELFF.

The chain couples TRBV15 to TRBJ2-5, with TRBD2 matching 13 bases. Germline V gene data show CDR1 as LNHNV and CDR2 as YYDKDF (reference sequence). This CDR3 has 16 amino acids. J gave up 4 bases and V 4 bases, and 6 bases lay outside the gene matches. DNA for the CDR3: TGTGCCACCAGCACCGGACTAGCGGGGGCCCGAGAGACCCAGTACTTC. It specifies CATSTGLAGARETQYF. The full variable domain, rest sourced from reference TRBV15 and TRBJ2-5, is DAMVIQNPRYQVTQFGKPVTLSCSQTLNHNVMYWYQQKSSQAPKLLFHYYDKDFNNEADTPDNFQSRRPNTSFCFLDIRSPGLGDTAMYLCATSTGLAGARETQYFGPGTRLLVL.

Ten or more counts support this clonotype. The CDR3 is CASSPGTLNTGELFF. In DNA, the CDR3 is TGTGCCAGCAGTCCCGGGACTTTGAACACCGGGGAGCTGTTTTTT. The genes are TRBV6-1 and TRBJ2-2, with D possibly matching TRBD2 (6 bases). Trimming shortened V by 5 bases and J by 1 base, and 11 bases separated the two germline ends. The CDR3 consists of 15 residues. Per the germline V gene, CDR1 is MNHNS and CDR2 is SASEGT.

This clonotype came up a few times. This chain connects TRBV5-1 to TRBJ2-7; D is unresolved. CDR3 length: 12 amino acids. Trimming left V 5 bases short and J 3 bases short, with 9 bases between. CDR1 SGHRS and CDR2 YFSETQ come from the germline V gene. The CDR3 bases are TGCGCCAGCAGTTCCCAATTCTACGAGCAGTACTTC. Amino acid sequence: CASSSQFYEQYF.

This chain connects TRBV2 to TRBJ2-3; 7 nucleotides agree with TRBD1. The CDR3 is 15 residues long. Germline CDR1 is SNHLY and CDR2 is FYNNEI. V lost 3 bases to trimming and J lost 0 bases; unmatched junction nucleotides: 3. CDR3 DNA: TGTGCCAGCAGTGAGTCGACAGGGAGCACAGATACGCAGTATTTT. Protein product: CASSESTGSTDTQYF.

The V and J genes are TRBV18 and TRBJ2-2, with 10 bases that match TRBD1. Germline V lookup: CDR1 KGHSH, CDR2 LQKENI. V shed 4 bases and J 6 bases; nucleotides not matched to a gene: 8. The CDR3 sequence is 16 residues long. The CDR3 loop reads CASSLPRDRGAGELFF. CDR3 DNA: TGTGCCAGCTCACTCCCCCGGGACAGGGGAGCCGGGGAGCTGTTTTTT.

V usage is TRBV7-7 and J usage is TRBJ2-5; D unresolved. The CDR3 consists of 13 residues. Germline CDR1 is SSHAT and CDR2 is FNYEAQ (reference sequence). The V and J ends lost 5 bases and 5 bases respectively, with 12 bases between them. The CDR3 nucleotides read TGTGCCAGCAGCCCGCTGGTTAGCGAGACCCAGTACTTC. Its translation: CASSPLVSETQYF.

The chain joins TRBV3-1 to TRBJ2-3; TRBD2 matches at 9 bases. Germline V gene lookup returns CDR1 LGHDT and CDR2 YNNKEL (reference sequence). The CDR3 consists of 16 residues. The V gene end was trimmed by 2 bases and the J gene end by 0 bases; junction bases not matched to a gene: 3. The CDR3 DNA reads TGTGCCAGCAGCCAAAGGCGGGGGGGGAGCACAGATACGCAGTATTTT. This translates into CASSQRRGGSTDTQYF.

The sample holds many counts of this clonotype. The chain links TRBV12-3 or TRBV12-4 to TRBJ1-6; unclear D gene. V lost 2 bases, J lost 13 bases, and 9 bases lay in between. The CDR3 is made up of 12 amino acids. Written as DNA, the CDR3 is TGTGCCAGCAGTTTAAGGTTTAGTCCCCTCCACTTT. Residues: CASSLRFSPLHF.

As concerns this clonotype: The junction does not match germline at one end; this may be a read error. The rearrangement uses TRBV11-2 and TRBJ2-2; maybe TRBD1 (6 bases). There are 15 residues in the CDR3. Germline V gene lookup returns CDR1 SGHAT and CDR2 FQNNGV. The CDR3 sequence is CASSTVRGNTVELFF. In nucleotides, the CDR3 is TGTGCCAGCAGCACCGTTAGGGGGAACACCGTGGAGCTGTTTTTT.

The chain carries TRBV10-3 and TRBJ1-1, with D unclear. The CDR3 extends over 12 amino acids. Germline-derived CDR1 and CDR2 are ENHRY and SYGVKD. Trimming removed 6 bases at V and 4 bases at J, with 9 bases between. CDR3 nucleotides: TGTGCCATCAGGGAGGTAGGCACTGAAGCTTTCTTT. The encoded protein is CAIREVGTEAFF.

This clonotype was seen a handful of times. The gene calls are TRBV20-1 and TRBJ2-3; unclear D gene. Germline V gives CDR1 DFQATT, CDR2 SNEGSKA (reference sequence). V dropped 0 bases and J dropped 2 bases, with 6 bases sitting between them. This CDR3 region has 13 residues. CDR3 amino acids: CSARDPTTDTQYF. CDR3 in DNA: TGCAGTGCTAGAGATCCCACCACAGATACGCAGTATTTT.

The chain combines TRBV7-2 with TRBJ1-2; a possible D gene is TRBD1 (5 bases). The germline CDR1 and CDR2 sequences are SGHTA and FQGNSA. The CDR3 runs to 15 residues. Trimming took off 5 bases at V and 6 bases at J, with 19 bases between the two ends. CDR3 sequence: CASSPLLGRRDGYTF. For the CDR3, the DNA is TGTGCCAGCAGCCCACTCCTGGGGCGCAGAGATGGCTACACCTTC.

The rearrangement uses TRBV20-1 and TRBJ1-1; D uncertain. The CDR3 loop spans 12 amino acids. Germline V lookup: CDR1 DFQATT, CDR2 SNEGSKA (reference sequence). V dropped 3 bases and J dropped 4 bases, with 9 bases sitting between them. The CDR3 here is CSARAGSTEAFF. Here the CDR3 DNA reads TGCAGTGCTAGGGCGGGAAGCACTGAAGCTTTCTTT.

This clonotype was seen a few times. V usage is TRBV20-1 and J usage is TRBJ1-4; TRBD1 is a possible D gene (6 bases). There are 14 residues in the CDR3. V was cut by 1 base and J by 7 bases, with 13 bases left in between. The germline V gene has CDR1 DFQATT and CDR2 SNEGSKA (reference sequence). The chain's CDR3 is CSARGAQGSEKLFF. CDR3 nucleotides: TGCAGTGCTAGAGGAGCTCAGGGGAGTGAAAAACTGTTTTTT.

This clonotype was detected a few times. The V and J genes are TRBV18 and TRBJ1-5; TRBD1 might be the D (5 bases). Germline CDR1 and CDR2: KGHSH and LQKENI. Trimming removed 5 bases from V and 4 bases from J, with 18 bases in between. The CDR3 sequence is 16 residues long. The CDR3: CASSDRRVGGNQPQHF. CDR3 DNA sequence: TGTGCCAGCTCAGACCGGAGGGTCGGGGGAAATCAGCCCCAGCATTTT.

The chain has TRBV7-3 and TRBJ1-1; TRBD1 is a possible D gene (5 bases). Trimming took off 5 bases at V and 1 base at J, with 14 bases between the two ends. The length of the CDR3 is 15 residues. Germline CDR1 SGHTA, CDR2 FQGTGA. This chain's CDR3 is CASSQMAGTNTEAFF. In nucleotides, the CDR3 is TGTGCCAGCAGCCAAATGGCAGGGACGAACACTGAAGCTTTCTTT.

This chain links TRBV5-1 with TRBJ2-3; TRBD2 aligns across 10 bases. The V gene's germline CDR1 is SGHRS and CDR2 YFSETQ. This CDR3 is 17 amino acids long. With 7 bases clipped from V and 5 bases from J, the junction kept 16 bases outside the gene matches. CDR3 in DNA: TGCGCCAGCGGCGTCGGACCGGAGCGGGGGGGCTTAGATACGCAGTATTTT. Encoded protein: CASGVGPERGGLDTQYF.

V gene TRBV7-3 combines with J gene TRBJ2-1; 8 positions agree with TRBD2. V lost 5 bases and J lost 4; bases outside the gene matches: 13. The CDR3 sequence is 17 residues long. The germline V gene encodes CDR1 SGHTA and CDR2 FQGTGA. CDR3 residues: CASSAQPTSGEYNEQFF. The CDR3 DNA is TGTGCCAGCAGCGCTCAACCCACTAGCGGTGAATACAATGAGCAGTTCTTC.

This clonotype was picked up a small number of times. CDR3 bases: TGTGCCAGCAGCAGAGACAGGACCGCTAATCAGCCCCAGCATTTT. Translation gives CASSRDRTANQPQHF. The gene calls are TRBV7-2 and TRBJ1-5, with a tentative D call TRBD1 (6 bases). V shed 5 bases and J shed 4 bases, with 15 bases lying between them. The germline gives CDR1 SGHTA, CDR2 FQGNSA. The CDR3 has 15 residues.

This clonotype was found a few times. This chain uses TRBV20-1 with TRBJ2-7; a weak D match, TRBD2 (5 bases). Trimming removed 5 bases from V and 2 bases from J, with 10 bases in between. The CDR3 spans 12 residues. Germline lookup yields CDR1 DFQATT and CDR2 SNEGSKA (reference sequence). The CDR3 loop is CSAPADAYEQYF. Here the CDR3 DNA reads TGCAGTGCTCCAGCGGATGCCTACGAGCAGTACTTC.

The chain links TRBV6-5 to TRBJ2-6; perhaps TRBD1 as D (6 bases). Germline V gene lookup returns CDR1 MNHEY and CDR2 SVGAGI. The CDR3 consists of 15 residues. Trimming shortened V by 6 bases and J by 0 bases, and 9 bases separated the two germline ends. The CDR3: CASRTRGSGANVLTF. The CDR3 DNA sequence: TGTGCCAGCAGGACCAGGGGCTCTGGGGCCAACGTCCTGACTTTC.

There are a few counts of this clonotype. The V and J genes are TRBV12-3 or TRBV12-4 and TRBJ1-2; D is ambiguous. This CDR3 has 14 residues. Trimming removed 3 bases from V and 2 bases from J, with 10 bases in between. The CDR3 DNA follows: TGTGCCAGCAGTTTGGAGGTCGGAAACTATGGCTACACCTTC. Translating gives CASSLEVGNYGYTF.